The entry below gives a single T cell receptor beta chain sequence along with its context. What it binds is not known. These data originate in a study of graft-versus-host responses after intestinal transplantation. Study results and caveats: Peak GvH clone levels in circulation were associated with early post-transplant HvG declines.

TCRdb's copy holds only in-frame clones and misses some; the assay was immunoSEQ multiplex PCR. The sample holds some 100,000 clones, approximately 92% seen once. V gave up 0 bases and J gave up 6 bases, with 14 bases separating them. Germline V CDR1 and CDR2: MNHEY, SVGAGI. This CDR3 region has 16 residues. The source is a human donor who was the organ donor for an intestinal transplant. Source: unstimulated CD8+ T cells sorted from spleen or lymph node cells, taken before transplant. V usage is TRBV6-5 and J usage is TRBJ2-2, with a possible D match to TRBD1 (6 bases). CDR3 residues: CASSYSYRDPPGELFF. CDR3 DNA sequence: TGTGCCAGCAGTTACTCATACAGGGATCCCCCCGGGGAGCTGTTTTTT.